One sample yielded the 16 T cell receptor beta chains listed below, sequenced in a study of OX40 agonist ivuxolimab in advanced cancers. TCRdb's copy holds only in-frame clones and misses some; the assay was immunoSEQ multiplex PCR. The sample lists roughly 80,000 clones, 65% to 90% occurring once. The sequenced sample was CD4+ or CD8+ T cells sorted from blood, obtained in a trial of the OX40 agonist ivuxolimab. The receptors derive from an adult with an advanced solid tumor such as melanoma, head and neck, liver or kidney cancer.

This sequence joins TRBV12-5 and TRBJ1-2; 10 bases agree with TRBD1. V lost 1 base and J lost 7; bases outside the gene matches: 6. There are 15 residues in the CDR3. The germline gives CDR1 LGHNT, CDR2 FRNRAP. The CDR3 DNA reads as TGTGCTAGTGGTTTGGCCGGGACAGGGGCGTTTGGCTACACCTTC. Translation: CASGLAGTGAFGYTF.

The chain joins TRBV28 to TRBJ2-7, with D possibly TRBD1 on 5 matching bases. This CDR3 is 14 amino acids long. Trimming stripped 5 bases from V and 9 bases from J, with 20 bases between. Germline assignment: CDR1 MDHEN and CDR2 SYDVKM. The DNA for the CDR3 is TGTGCCAGCAGTCCAACAGGAGCCCTTACGAGGCAGTACTTC. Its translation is CASSPTGALTRQYF.

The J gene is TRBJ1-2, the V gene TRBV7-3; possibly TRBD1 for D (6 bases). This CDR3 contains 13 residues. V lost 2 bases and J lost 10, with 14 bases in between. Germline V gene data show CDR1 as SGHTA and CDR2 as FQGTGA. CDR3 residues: CASSLVRGDIYTF. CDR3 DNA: TGTGCCAGCAGCTTAGTTAGAGGGGACATCTACACCTTC.

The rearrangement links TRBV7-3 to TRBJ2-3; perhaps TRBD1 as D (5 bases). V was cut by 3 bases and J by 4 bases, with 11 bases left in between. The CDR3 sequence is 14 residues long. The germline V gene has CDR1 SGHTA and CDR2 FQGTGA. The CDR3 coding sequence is TGTGCCAGCAGCTTGTCCAGCAGGGCAGATACGCAGTATTTT. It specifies CASSLSSRADTQYF.

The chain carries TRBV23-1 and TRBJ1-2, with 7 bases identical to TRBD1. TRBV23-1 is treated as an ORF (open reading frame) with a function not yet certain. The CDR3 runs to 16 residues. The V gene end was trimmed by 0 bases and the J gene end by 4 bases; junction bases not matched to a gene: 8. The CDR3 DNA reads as TGCGCCAGCAGTCAATCGAAGGGGGCGAGAACCTATGGCTACACCTTC. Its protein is CASSQSKGARTYGYTF.

CDR3 nucleotides: TGTGCCAGCACATTCCCGGGGGCCTACGAGCAGTACTTC. Translating it yields CASTFPGAYEQYF. The chain is built from TRBV6-5 and TRBJ2-7, with a possible D match to TRBD2 (6 bases). CDR3 length: 13 amino acids. CDR1 and CDR2 (germline): MNHEY, SVGAGI. Trimming cost V 7 bases and J 2 bases, with 12 bases left between them.

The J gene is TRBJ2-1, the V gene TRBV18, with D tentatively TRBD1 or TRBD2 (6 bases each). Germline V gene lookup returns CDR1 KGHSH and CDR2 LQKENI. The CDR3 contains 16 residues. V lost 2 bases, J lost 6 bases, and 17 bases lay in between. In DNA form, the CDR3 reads TGTGCCAGCTCACCAGGCCGGGGGCAGTCGGGCAATGAGCAGTTCTTC. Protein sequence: CASSPGRGQSGNEQFF.

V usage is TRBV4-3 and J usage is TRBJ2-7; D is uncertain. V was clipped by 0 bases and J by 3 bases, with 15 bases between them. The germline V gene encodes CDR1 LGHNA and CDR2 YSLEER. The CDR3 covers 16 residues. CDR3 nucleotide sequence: TGCGCCAGCAGCCAAGATCGAGCATTCAAGATCTACGAGCAGTACTTC. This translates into CASSQDRAFKIYEQYF.

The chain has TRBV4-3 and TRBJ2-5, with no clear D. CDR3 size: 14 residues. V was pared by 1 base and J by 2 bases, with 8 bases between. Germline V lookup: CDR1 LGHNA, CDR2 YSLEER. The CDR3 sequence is CASSQGLGQETQYF. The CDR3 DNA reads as TGCGCCAGCAGCCAAGGGCTAGGACAAGAGACCCAGTACTTC.

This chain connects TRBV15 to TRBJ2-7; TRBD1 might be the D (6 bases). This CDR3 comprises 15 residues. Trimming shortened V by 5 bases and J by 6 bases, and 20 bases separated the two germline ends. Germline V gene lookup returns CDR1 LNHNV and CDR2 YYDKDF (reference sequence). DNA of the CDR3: TGTGCCACCAGCTTAGGTTCCACAGGGAAGGGCGAGCAGTACTTC. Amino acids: CATSLGSTGKGEQYF.

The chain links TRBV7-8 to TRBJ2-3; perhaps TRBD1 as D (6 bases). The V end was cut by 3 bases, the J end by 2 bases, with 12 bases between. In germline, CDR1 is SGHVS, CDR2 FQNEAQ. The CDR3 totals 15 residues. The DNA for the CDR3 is TGTGCCAGCAGCTTCCGGCAGGGGAACACAGATACGCAGTATTTT. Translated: CASSFRQGNTDTQYF.

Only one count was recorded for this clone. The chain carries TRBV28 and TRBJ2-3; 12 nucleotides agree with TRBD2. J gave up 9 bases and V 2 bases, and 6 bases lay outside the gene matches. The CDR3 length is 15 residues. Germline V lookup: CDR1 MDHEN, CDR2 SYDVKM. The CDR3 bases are TGTGCCAGCAGTTTACAGTCTAGCGGGAGGGTGACGCAGTATTTT. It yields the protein CASSLQSSGRVTQYF.

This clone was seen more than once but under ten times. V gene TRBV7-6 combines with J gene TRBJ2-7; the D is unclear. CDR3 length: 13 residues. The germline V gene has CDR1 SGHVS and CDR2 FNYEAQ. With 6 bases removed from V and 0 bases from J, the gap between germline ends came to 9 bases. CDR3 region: CASSSSPSYEQYF. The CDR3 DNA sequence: TGTGCCAGCAGTTCGAGCCCCTCCTACGAGCAGTACTTC.

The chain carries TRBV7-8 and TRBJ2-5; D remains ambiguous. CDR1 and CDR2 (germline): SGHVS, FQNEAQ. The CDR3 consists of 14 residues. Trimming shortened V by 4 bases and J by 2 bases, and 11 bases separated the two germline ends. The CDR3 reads CASSSWTVQETQYF. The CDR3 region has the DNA TGTGCCAGCAGCTCGTGGACGGTACAAGAGACCCAGTACTTC.

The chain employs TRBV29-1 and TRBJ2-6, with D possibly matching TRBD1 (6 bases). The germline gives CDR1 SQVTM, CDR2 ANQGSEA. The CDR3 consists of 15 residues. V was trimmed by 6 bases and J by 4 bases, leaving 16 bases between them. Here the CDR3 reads CSVAPGTSGANVLTF. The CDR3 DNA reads TGCAGCGTCGCCCCCGGGACATCCGGGGCCAACGTCCTGACTTTC.

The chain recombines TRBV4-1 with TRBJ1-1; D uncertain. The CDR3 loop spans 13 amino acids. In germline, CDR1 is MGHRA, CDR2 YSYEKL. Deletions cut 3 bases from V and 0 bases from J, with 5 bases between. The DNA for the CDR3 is TGCGCCAGCAGCCAGGGTATGAACACTGAAGCTTTCTTT. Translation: CASSQGMNTEAFF.